This T cell receptor (beta chain) was profiled in a study of shared clonotypes between healthy human individuals. Study-level findings and limits: The authors sampled blood alone, and tissue repertoires likely differ. Generally, estimated richness proved larger in naive subsets than it did in memory subsets. Even with large depth, rarefaction showed that sorted-subset sequencing was incomplete.

Per the original data handling: Junction-only sequences without quality scores came from ImmunoSEQ, so filtering differed. This table comes from immunoSEQ multiplex PCR, and its TCRdb copy is limited to in-frame clones, with some not included. That table is the source of V, J and clone size, and D and trimming were worked out from the DNA. The sample holds around 2,100,000 clones, about 95% seen once. It was CD45RO-negative cells, positively selected for CCR7, that made up naive CD8 cells, with terminally differentiated effector memory CD45RA+ cells excluded. A note on this clone: Its antigen remains unknown. The identical CDR3 is also encoded by other nucleotide sequences in the sample.

Per the germline V gene, CDR1 is SGDLS and CDR2 is YYNGEE. This CDR3 contains 13 residues. V gave up 3 bases and J gave up 4 bases; unmatched junction bases: 4. V and J are TRBV9 and TRBJ2-7; 7 positions match TRBD1. The sequence was collected from a man aged 18-30 years in good health. The sample consisted of naive CD8+ T cells sorted from blood. CDR3 region: CASSDGTAYEQYF. CDR3 sequence (DNA): TGTGCCAGCAGCGATGGGACAGCTTACGAGCAGTACTTC.